This TCR beta chain was recovered during a study of blood T cell repertoires in COVID-19. The CDR3 has 18 amino acids. V was pared by 2 bases and J by 2 bases, with 8 bases of the junction left unmatched. Germline-derived CDR1 and CDR2 are SEHNR and FQNEAQ (reference sequence). The study drew participants aged about 18 to 95 years from around 24 US areas. Participants had their cohort set by participant-reported clinical history. Two negative PCRs, clearance, or symptom resolution had been documented for recovered Cohort 3 donors. Per the original methods: By means of reference gene primer amplification, nucleated cell counts were estimated. Clones were sequenced by immunoSEQ multiplex PCR, and TCRdb holds only the in-frame ones, with some missing. The V and J calls and the clone size are those of that table, but D and trimming were determined from the DNA. The table includes a few hundred thousand clones, about 90% detected once.

The rearrangement links TRBV7-9 to TRBJ2-6; 8 bases are a match to TRBD1. This sequence originates from a woman in her 30s who had recovered from COVID-19. The sequenced sample was PBMCs or T cells enriched from blood (not recorded which). The CDR3 DNA is TGTGCCAGCAGCTTACCCGGGACAGGTGACGCTGGGGCCAACGTCCTGACTTTC. Its translation is CASSLPGTGDAGANVLTF.